A single T cell receptor (beta chain) is shown here with its context. The antigen is undetermined. Authors' analysis steps: ImmunoSEQ yielded junction-only sequences lacking quality scores, so filtering differed. The method was immunoSEQ multiplex PCR; TCRdb's version includes in-frame clones alone and lacks a portion of them. Clonal size and the V and J genes are those of that table, whereas D and trimming came from the DNA. Here the sample spans 2.3 million or so clones, about 92% being singletons. This sample is part of a study of shared clonotypes between healthy human individuals. Study results and limitations: What rarefaction showed was incomplete sorted-subset sequencing despite large depth.

Germline CDR1 reads MNHNY; CDR2 reads SVGAGI (reference sequence). This CDR3 has 15 amino acids. V was pared by 7 bases and J by 0 bases, with 6 bases of the junction left unmatched. Sequencing used naive CD4+ T cells from PBMCs. As for subset: CD45RA+ positively selected. This chain links TRBV6-6 with TRBJ2-7; 10 positions match TRBD1. The source is a man aged 18 to 30 in good health. Some clones in this sample may be carry-over from other donors' samples. In DNA, the CDR3 is TGTGCCAGCAACTCCGGGACAGGGGTCTCCTACGAGCAGTACTTC. Translated, it gives CASNSGTGVSYEQYF.